The 9 T cell receptor beta chains below all came from one sample that was sequenced in a study of glioma-infiltrating T cells after dendritic cell vaccination. Time point given: after dendritic cell vaccination, including at tumor progression/relapse. TCRdb's copy holds only in-frame clones and misses some; the assay was immunoSEQ multiplex PCR. This table has around 25,000 clones, about 90% appearing once. The input for sequencing was blood, taken after dendritic cell vaccination. All receptors come from a human donor with glioblastoma.

This clone was counted between two and nine times. The rearrangement links TRBV6-1 to TRBJ2-5; 12 positions agree with TRBD2. From germline, CDR1 is MNHNS and CDR2 SASEGT. V shed 2 bases and J 4 bases; nucleotides not matched to a gene: 2. This CDR3 comprises 15 residues. DNA of the CDR3: TGTGCCAGCAGTGAACTAGCGGGGGGGCCAGAGACCCAGTACTTC. Amino acids: CASSELAGGPETQYF.

The chain links TRBV6-5 to TRBJ1-1, with D unresolved. CDR3 size: 13 residues. V was pared by 1 base and J by 3 bases, with 6 bases between. Germline V gene sequence: CDR1 MNHEY, CDR2 SVGAGI. CDR3 in amino acids: CASSYWQDTEAFF. The CDR3 bases are TGTGCCAGCAGTTACTGGCAGGACACTGAAGCTTTCTTT.

The chain couples TRBV2 to TRBJ2-1; 10 positions agree with TRBD2. Germline V CDR1 and CDR2: SNHLY, FYNNEI. V was clipped by 6 bases and J by 7 bases; unmatched bases: 9. This CDR3 spans 15 amino acids. In nucleotides, the CDR3 is TGTGCCAGCAGCCCGATAGCGGGGGGCAGGAATGAGCAGTTCTTC. Amino acids: CASSPIAGGRNEQFF.

Comment on this clone: The sample carries other DNA sequences with the same CDR3. The V and J genes are TRBV15 and TRBJ1-6; tentative D call: TRBD1 (5 bases). The CDR3 is made up of 17 amino acids. Between the trimmed V and J ends, which lost 4 bases and 3 bases, there was a span of 16 bases. Germline loops: CDR1 LNHNV, CDR2 YYDKDF (reference sequence). The CDR3 nucleotides read TGTGCCACCAGCATCCGCGGGGGTTTGGTCTATAATTCACCCCTCCACTTT. Translation: CATSIRGGLVYNSPLHF.

This chain joins TRBV5-5 and TRBJ2-3; D is perhaps TRBD2 (6 bases). Trimming removed 4 bases from V and 3 bases from J, with 15 bases in between. This CDR3 region has 15 residues. Germline CDR1 reads SGHKS; CDR2 reads YYEKEE (reference sequence). CDR3 sequence: CASSPPGGATDTQYF. CDR3 sequence (DNA): TGTGCCAGCAGCCCGCCCGGCGGGGCAACAGATACGCAGTATTTT.

The chain links TRBV7-8 to TRBJ2-5; 15 positions agree with TRBD2. The length of the CDR3 is 17 residues. J was trimmed by 2 bases and V by 2 bases; bases with no gene match: 3. The germline V gene encodes CDR1 SGHVS and CDR2 FQNEAQ. CDR3 residues: CASSLLGTSGGQETQYF. DNA of the CDR3: TGTGCCAGCAGCTTACTGGGGACTAGCGGGGGGCAAGAGACCCAGTACTTC.

This chain uses TRBV2 with TRBJ2-5; 10 nucleotides line up with TRBD1. CDR1 SNHLY and CDR2 FYNNEI come from the germline V gene. Unmatched junction bases numbered 2, after V lost 5 bases and J lost 5 bases. The CDR3 has 13 amino acids. Written as DNA, the CDR3 is TGTGCCAGCAGTCGGGACAGGGGTGAGACCCAGTACTTC. Its protein product is CASSRDRGETQYF. Filled out from reference TRBV2 and TRBJ2-5, the complete variable domain reads EPEVTQTPSHQVTQMGQEVILRCVPISNHLYFYWYRQILGQKVEFLVSFYNNEISEKSEIFDDQFSVERPDGSNFTLKIRSTKLEDSAMYFCASSRDRGETQYFGPGTRLLVL.

This chain links TRBV4-1 with TRBJ2-7, with D possibly matching TRBD2 (5 bases). Between the trimmed V and J ends, which lost 0 bases and 7 bases, there was a span of 13 bases. Per the germline V gene, CDR1 is MGHRA and CDR2 is YSYEKL. CDR3 length equals 14 residues. The CDR3 sequence is CASSQDSRTGEQYF. The CDR3 coding sequence is TGCGCCAGCAGCCAAGATTCAAGGACGGGGGAGCAGTACTTC.

This chain links TRBV19 with TRBJ2-1; 12 bases are a match to TRBD2. V lost 4 bases, J lost 4 bases, and 5 bases stayed unmatched. The CDR3 consists of 16 residues. Germline values: CDR1 LNHDA, CDR2 SQIVND (reference sequence). This CDR3 is CASSTELAGGYNEQFF. The CDR3, as DNA: TGTGCCAGTAGTACCGAACTAGCGGGGGGATACAATGAGCAGTTCTTC.